This TCR beta chain was recovered during a study of OX40 agonist ivuxolimab in advanced cancers. The length of the CDR3 is 15 residues. CDR1 and CDR2 (germline): SEHNR, FQNEAQ (reference sequence). V lost 1 base and J lost 0, with 8 bases in between. Produced via immunoSEQ multiplex PCR; TCRdb's table is partial and in-frame only. This table holds tens of thousands of clones, 70% to 90% found once. Anyone with autoimmune disease history or systemic immunosuppression was excluded. Study conclusions and caveats: Researchers did not determine the expanded peripheral T cells' antigen specificity.

As regards this clone: What it binds is unknown.

The TCR sequence derives from an adult with an advanced solid tumor such as melanoma, head and neck, liver or kidney cancer. The chain is built from TRBV7-9 and TRBJ2-3, with a tentative D call TRBD2 (5 bases). The sequenced sample was CD4+ or CD8+ T cells sorted from blood, obtained in a trial of the OX40 agonist ivuxolimab. This chain's CDR3 is CASSLGRVSTDTQYF. The CDR3 nucleotides are TGTGCCAGCAGCTTAGGGCGGGTCAGCACAGATACGCAGTATTTT. The whole variable domain, remainder taken from reference TRBV7-9 and TRBJ2-3, is DTGVSQNPRHKITKRGQNVTFRCDPISEHNRLYWYRQTLGQGPEFLTYFQNEAQLEKSRLLSDRFSAERPKGSFSTLEIQRTEQGDSAMYLCASSLGRVSTDTQYFGPGTRLTVL.